A selection of T cell receptor beta chains follows, all from one sample in a study of T cell responses to AZD1222 COVID-19 vaccine. The data were produced by immunoSEQ multiplex PCR, yet TCRdb's version contains in-frame clones alone and is incomplete. This table has 120,000 to 150,000 clones, 80% to 95% appearing once. The sequenced sample was peripheral blood, obtained on day 0 of MenACWY control vaccination. The receptors stem from an adult in good health. Each CDR3 is given with its conserved first and last residue. The order of the fields is J gene, clone size, V gene, D gene, CDR3 length, CDR3 DNA, CDR3 protein. A D gene is named only where the DNA matches it firmly. Not every row has a clone size; where given, it reads once, few, many or a size class.

>TRBJ2-7|once|TRBV7-2|TRBD1|16
TGTGCCAGCAGGCAGAGGACAGGGTTTGAAGGCTACGAGCAGTACTTC
CASRQRTGFEGYEQYF
>TRBJ2-3|-|TRBV2|-|16
TGTGCCAGCACCGAAAGTTCGGGGGCCCAGCAGGATACGCAGTATTTT
CASTESSGAQQDTQYF
>TRBJ1-2|-|TRBV6-2/TRBV6-3|-|16
TGTGCCAGCAGCCTTGAGGAACAAAACCTTTCCTATGGCTACACCTTC
CASSLEEQNLSYGYTF
>TRBJ2-7|-|TRBV6-6|-|14
TGTGCCAGCAGTTACGGTGGCAGAGAATACGAGCAGTACTTC
CASSYGGREYEQYF
>TRBJ1-2|-|TRBV18|-|16
TGTGCCAGCTCACCATCCGTGGGGGGCGTCTTATATGGCTACACCTTC
CASSPSVGGVLYGYTF
>TRBJ1-1|-|TRBV6-5|-|14
TGTGCCAGCAGTTGGACTCAAAAGAACACTGAAGCTTTCTTT
CASSWTQKNTEAFF
>TRBJ1-5|-|TRBV5-1|-|14
TGCGCCAGCAGCTTGGCGCAGGGTGTGCAGCCCCAGCATTTT
CASSLAQGVQPQHF
>TRBJ2-5|once|TRBV20-1|-|13
TGCAGTGCTAGTAAGCAGGTAGGAGAGACCCAGTACTTC
CSASKQVGETQYF
>TRBJ1-1|-|TRBV4-1|-|15
TGCGCCAGCAGCCATCCCGGGGCCCCAGCATTTGAAGCTTTCTTT
CASSHPGAPAFEAFF
>TRBJ1-5|-|TRBV19|TRBD1|15
TGTGCCAGTAGTATGCAGGGGGCCCGCAATCAGCCCCAGCATTTT
CASSMQGARNQPQHF
>TRBJ1-6|-|TRBV7-8|TRBD1|15
TGTGCCAGCAGCTTAGGGACAGGGTCGGGATCACCCCTCCACTTT
CASSLGTGSGSPLHF
>TRBJ1-1|once|TRBV6-5|TRBD1|14
TGTGCCAGCACTACGGGACAGACGAACACTGAAGCTTTCTTT
CASTTGQTNTEAFF
>TRBJ2-1|-|TRBV13|TRBD2|18
TGTGCCAGCAGCTTATCCCCTTCTAGCGGGGGCCTGGGAAATGAGCAGTTCTTC
CASSLSPSSGGLGNEQFF
>TRBJ2-4|-|TRBV28|-|14
TGTGCCAGCAGTTCCCGGACAGCCAAAAACATTCAGTACTTC
CASSSRTAKNIQYF
>TRBJ2-5|-|TRBV12-3/TRBV12-4|TRBD2|13
TGTGCCAGCAGCCAGGGACTACGTGAGACCCAGTACTTC
CASSQGLRETQYF
>TRBJ2-1|-|TRBV6-2/TRBV6-3|-|12
TGTGCCAGCAGTTCCAGGGTTTCCGAGCAGTTCTTC
CASSSRVSEQFF
>TRBJ2-2|once|TRBV3-1/TRBV3-2|TRBD1|15
TGTGCCAGCAGCCCGGGACAGCTGAACACCGGGGAGCTGTTTTTT
CASSPGQLNTGELFF
>TRBJ1-1|-|TRBV3-1/TRBV3-2|-|13
TGTGCCAGCGGATCGAGGGTCGCCACTGAAGCTTTCTTT
CASGSRVATEAFF
>TRBJ1-2|-|TRBV3-1/TRBV3-2|TRBD1|16
TGTGCCAGCAGCCAAGGGGCACTCCAGGGGGTATTTGGCTACACCTTC
CASSQGALQGVFGYTF
>TRBJ1-4|-|TRBV7-9|-|15
TGTGCCAGCAGCCAGTGGGACCGCAGTAATGAAAAACTGTTTTTT
CASSQWDRSNEKLFF
>TRBJ1-4|-|TRBV2|TRBD1|10
TGTGCCAGCAAGACAGGGAGACTGTTTTTT
CASKTGRLFF
>TRBJ1-4|-|TRBV9|-|15
TGTGCCAGCAGCGTAGGGCAGACCTTTAATGAAAAACTGTTTTTT
CASSVGQTFNEKLFF